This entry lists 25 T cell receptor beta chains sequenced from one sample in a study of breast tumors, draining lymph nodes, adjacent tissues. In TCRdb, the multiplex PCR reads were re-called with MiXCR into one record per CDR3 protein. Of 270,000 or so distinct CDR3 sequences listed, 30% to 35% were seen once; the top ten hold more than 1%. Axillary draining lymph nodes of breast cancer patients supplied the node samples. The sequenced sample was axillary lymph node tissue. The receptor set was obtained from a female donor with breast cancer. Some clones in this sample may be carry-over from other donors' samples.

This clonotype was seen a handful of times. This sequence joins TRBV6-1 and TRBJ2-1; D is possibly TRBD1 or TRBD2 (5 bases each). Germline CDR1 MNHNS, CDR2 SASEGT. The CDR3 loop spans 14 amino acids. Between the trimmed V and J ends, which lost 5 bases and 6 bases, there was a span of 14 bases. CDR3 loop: CASSLQGRGNEQFF. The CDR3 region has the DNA TGTGCCAGCAGTTTGCAGGGACGGGGCAATGAGCAGTTCTTC.

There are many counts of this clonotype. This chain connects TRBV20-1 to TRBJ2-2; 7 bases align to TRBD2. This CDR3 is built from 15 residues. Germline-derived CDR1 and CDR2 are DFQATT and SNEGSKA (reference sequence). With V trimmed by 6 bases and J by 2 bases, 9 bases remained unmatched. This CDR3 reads CSAGPPAGNTGELFF. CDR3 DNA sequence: TGCAGTGCCGGGCCCCCAGCGGGAAACACCGGGGAGCTGTTTTTT.

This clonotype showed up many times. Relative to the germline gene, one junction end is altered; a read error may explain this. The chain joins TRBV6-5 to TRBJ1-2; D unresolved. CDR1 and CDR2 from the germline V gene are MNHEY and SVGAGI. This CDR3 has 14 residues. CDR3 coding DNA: TGTGCCAGCAGTCACTCCAACTCGAACTATGGCTACACCTTC. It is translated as CASSHSNSNYGYTF.

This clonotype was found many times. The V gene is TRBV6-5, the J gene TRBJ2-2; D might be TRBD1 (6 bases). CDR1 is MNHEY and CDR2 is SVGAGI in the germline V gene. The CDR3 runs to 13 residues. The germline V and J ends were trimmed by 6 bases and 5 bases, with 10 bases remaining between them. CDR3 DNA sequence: TGTGCCAGCAGGTACAGGGTTACCGGGGAGCTGTTTTTT. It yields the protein CASRYRVTGELFF.

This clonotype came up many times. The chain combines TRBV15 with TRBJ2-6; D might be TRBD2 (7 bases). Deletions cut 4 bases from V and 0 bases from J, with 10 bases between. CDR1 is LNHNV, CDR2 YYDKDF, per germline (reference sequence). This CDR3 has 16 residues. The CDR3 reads CATSKGGDSGANVLTF. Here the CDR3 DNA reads TGTGCCACCAGCAAGGGGGGGGACTCTGGGGCCAACGTCCTGACTTTC.

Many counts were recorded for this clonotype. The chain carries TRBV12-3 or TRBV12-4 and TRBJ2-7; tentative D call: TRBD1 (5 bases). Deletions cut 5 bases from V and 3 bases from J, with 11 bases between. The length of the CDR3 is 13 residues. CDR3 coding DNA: TGTGCCAGCAGTGTGGACATAAGCTACGAGCAGTACTTC. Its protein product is CASSVDISYEQYF.

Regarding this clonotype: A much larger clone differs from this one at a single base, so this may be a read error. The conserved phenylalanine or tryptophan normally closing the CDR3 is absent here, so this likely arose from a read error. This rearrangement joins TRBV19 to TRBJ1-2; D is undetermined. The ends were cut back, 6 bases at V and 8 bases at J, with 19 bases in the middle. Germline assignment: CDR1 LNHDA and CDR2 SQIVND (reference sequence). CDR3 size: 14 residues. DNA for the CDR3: TGTGCCAGTAGCAGGTCCGCTCCAACCCTAGGCTACACCCTC. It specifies CASSRSAPTLGYTL.

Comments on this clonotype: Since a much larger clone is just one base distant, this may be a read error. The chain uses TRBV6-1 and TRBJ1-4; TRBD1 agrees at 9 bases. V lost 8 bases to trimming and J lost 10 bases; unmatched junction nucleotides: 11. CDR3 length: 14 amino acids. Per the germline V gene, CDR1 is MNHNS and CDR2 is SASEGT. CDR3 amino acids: CASRHRDREGKLFF. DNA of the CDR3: TGTGCCAGCCGTCACCGGGACAGGGAGGGAAAACTGTTTTTT.

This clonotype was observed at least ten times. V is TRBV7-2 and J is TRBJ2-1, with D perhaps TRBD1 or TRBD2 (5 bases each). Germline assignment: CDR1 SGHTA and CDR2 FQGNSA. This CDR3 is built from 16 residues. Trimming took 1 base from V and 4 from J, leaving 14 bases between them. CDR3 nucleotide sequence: TGTGCCAGCAGCTTAGAGAGGGACCCCGCGTACAATGAGCAGTTCTTC. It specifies CASSLERDPAYNEQFF.

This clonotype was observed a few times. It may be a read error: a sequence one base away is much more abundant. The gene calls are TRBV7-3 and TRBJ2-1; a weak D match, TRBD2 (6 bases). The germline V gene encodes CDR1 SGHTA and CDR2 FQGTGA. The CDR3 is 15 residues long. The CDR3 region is CASSLGRSWRDEQLF. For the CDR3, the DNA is TGTGCCAGCAGCTTAGGGAGGTCGTGGAGGGACGAGCAGCTCTTC.

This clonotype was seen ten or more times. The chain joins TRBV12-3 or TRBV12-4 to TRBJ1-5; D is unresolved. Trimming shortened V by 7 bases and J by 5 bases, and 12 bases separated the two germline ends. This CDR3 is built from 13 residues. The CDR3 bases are TGTGCCAGCACCCTGCTGAAGGATCAGCCCCAGCATTTT. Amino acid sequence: CASTLLKDQPQHF.

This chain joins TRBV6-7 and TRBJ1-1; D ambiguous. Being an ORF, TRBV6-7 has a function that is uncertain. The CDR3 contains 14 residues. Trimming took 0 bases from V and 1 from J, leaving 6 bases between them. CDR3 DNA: TGTGCCAGCAGTTACTCGCATCAGAACACTGAAGCTTTCTTT. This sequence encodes CASSYSHQNTEAFF.

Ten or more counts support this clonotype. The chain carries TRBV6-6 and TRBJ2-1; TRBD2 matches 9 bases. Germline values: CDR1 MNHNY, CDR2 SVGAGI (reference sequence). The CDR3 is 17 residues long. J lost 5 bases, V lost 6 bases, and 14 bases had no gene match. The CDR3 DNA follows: TGTGCCAGCAGAGGCAACACCCCGGGACTAGCCAACAATGAGCAGTTCTTC. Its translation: CASRGNTPGLANNEQFF.

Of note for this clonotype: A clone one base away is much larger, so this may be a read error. The chain's CDR3 is CASSFSGHRTDTQYF. The CDR3 bases are TGTGCCAGCAGTTTCTCGGGACACCGCACAGATACGCAGTATTTT. V usage is TRBV12-3 or TRBV12-4 and J usage is TRBJ2-3, with a weak D call TRBD1 (6 bases). The V end lost 3 bases, the J end lost 1 base, and 11 bases lay between the germline ends. CDR3 length: 15 residues.

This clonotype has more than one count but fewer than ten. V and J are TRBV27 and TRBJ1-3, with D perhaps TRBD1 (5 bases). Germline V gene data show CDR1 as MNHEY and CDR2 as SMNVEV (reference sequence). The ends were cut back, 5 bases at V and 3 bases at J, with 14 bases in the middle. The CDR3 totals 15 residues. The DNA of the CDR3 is TGTGCCAGCAGTCGTACGGGGCCAGATGGAAACACCATATATTTT. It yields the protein CASSRTGPDGNTIYF.

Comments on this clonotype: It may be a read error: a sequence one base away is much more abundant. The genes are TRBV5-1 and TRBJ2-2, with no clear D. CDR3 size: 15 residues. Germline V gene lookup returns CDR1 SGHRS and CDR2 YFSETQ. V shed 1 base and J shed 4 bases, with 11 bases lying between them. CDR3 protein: CASSLSVDRTGELFF. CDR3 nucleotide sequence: TGCGCCAGCAGCTTGTCGGTGGACCGCACCGGGGAGCTGTTTTTT.

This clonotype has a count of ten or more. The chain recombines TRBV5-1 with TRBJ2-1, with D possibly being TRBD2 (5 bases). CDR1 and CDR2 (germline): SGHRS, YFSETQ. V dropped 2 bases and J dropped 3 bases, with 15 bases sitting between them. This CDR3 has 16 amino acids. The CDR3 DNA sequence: TGCGCCAGCAGCTTCGGGGTAGCGAGGGACTACAATGAGCAGTTCTTC. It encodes CASSFGVARDYNEQFF.

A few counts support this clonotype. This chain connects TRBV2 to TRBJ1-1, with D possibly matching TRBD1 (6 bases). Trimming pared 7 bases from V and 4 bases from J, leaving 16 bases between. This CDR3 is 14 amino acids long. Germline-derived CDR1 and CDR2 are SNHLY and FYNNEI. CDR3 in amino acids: CASITTGRGTEAFF. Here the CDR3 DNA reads TGTGCCAGCATTACAACAGGGAGGGGCACTGAAGCTTTCTTT. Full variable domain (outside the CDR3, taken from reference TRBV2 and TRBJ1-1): EPEVTQTPSHQVTQMGQEVILRCVPISNHLYFYWYRQILGQKVEFLVSFYNNEISEKSEIFDDQFSVERPDGSNFTLKIRSTKLEDSAMYFCASITTGRGTEAFFGQGTRLTVV.

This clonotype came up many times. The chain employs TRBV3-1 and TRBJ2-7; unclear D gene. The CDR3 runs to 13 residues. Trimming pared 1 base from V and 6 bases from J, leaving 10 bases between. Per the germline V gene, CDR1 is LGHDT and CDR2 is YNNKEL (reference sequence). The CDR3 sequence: CASSQVKGSEQYF. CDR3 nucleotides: TGTGCCAGCAGCCAAGTGAAGGGAAGCGAGCAGTACTTC.

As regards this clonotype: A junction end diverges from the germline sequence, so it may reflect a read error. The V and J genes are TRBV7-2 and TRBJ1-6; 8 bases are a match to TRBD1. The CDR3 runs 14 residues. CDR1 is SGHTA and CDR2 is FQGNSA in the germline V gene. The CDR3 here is CASSLNRGNSPLRF. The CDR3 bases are TGCGCCAGCAGCTTAAACAGGGGGAATTCACCCCTCCGCTTT. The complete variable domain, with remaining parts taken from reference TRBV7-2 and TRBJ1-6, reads GAGVSQSPSNKVTEKGKDVELRCDPISGHTALYWYRQSLGQGLEFLIYFQGNSAPDKSGLPSDRFSAERTGGSVSTLTIQRTQQEDSAVYLCASSLNRGNSPLRFGNGTRLTVT.

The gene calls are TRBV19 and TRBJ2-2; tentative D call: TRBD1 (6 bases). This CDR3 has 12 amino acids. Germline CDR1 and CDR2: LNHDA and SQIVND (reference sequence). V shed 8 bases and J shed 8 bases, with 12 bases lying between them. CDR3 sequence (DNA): TGTGCCAGTTCACTTACAGGGGGGGAGCTGTTTTTT. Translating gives CASSLTGGELFF.

CDR3 region: CASTGVGSYEQYF. The CDR3 DNA is TGTGCCAGCACGGGGGTAGGGAGCTACGAGCAGTACTTC. The chain uses TRBV2 and TRBJ2-7; maybe TRBD2 (6 bases). V dropped 7 bases and J dropped 3 bases, with 13 bases sitting between them. This CDR3 spans 13 amino acids. Per germline, CDR1 SNHLY and CDR2 FYNNEI.

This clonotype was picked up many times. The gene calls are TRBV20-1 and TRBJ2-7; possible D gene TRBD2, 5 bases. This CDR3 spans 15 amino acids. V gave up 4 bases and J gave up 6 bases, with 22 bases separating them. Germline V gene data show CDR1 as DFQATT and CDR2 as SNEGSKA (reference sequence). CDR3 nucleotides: TGCAGTGCTACGCCTTCCTCCCGGAGGAGTGTCGAGCAGTACTTC. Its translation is CSATPSSRRSVEQYF.

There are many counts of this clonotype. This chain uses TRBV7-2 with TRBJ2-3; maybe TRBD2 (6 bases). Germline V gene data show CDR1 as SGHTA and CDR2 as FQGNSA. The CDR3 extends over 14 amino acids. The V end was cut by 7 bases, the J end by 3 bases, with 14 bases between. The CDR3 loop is CASKSRGRTDTQYF. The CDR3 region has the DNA TGTGCCAGCAAAAGTCGGGGGAGAACAGATACGCAGTATTTT.

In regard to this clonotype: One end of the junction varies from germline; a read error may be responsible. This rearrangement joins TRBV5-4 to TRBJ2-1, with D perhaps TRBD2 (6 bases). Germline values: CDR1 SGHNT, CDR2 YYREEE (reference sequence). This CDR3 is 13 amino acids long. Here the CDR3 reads CASGTDSYNEQSF. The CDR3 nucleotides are TGTGCCAGCGGGACTGACTCCTACAATGAGCAGTCCTTC.